Following are 12 T cell receptor beta chains from one sample sequenced in a study of human T cells and chemical hapten exposure. This sample's time point: patch test 1, 2 weeks after DPC sensitization. Documented treatment: therapeutic diphenylcyclopropenone sensitization with weekly scalp DPC. TCRdb independently ran MiXCR on the RACE reads; one entry per CDR3 protein. The sample yields around 300,000 distinct CDR3 sequences, around 7% seen once. This specimen was whole blood, taken in connection with sensitization to the hapten diphenylcyclopropenone (DPC). The origin of the receptors is a woman between 18 and 29 years old with alopecia areata. Some clones in this sample may be carry-over from other donors' samples.

The table lists this clonotype with many counts. The chain is built from TRBV28 and TRBJ1-4, with no clear D. The CDR3 extends over 11 amino acids. The germline CDR1 and CDR2 sequences are MDHEN and SYDVKM. The ends were cut back, 5 bases at V and 7 bases at J, with 5 bases in the middle. CDR3 bases: TGTGCCAGCAGTACTCTTGAAAAACTGTTTTTT. This gives the protein CASSTLEKLFF. The whole variable domain, remainder taken from reference TRBV28 and TRBJ1-4, is DVKVTQSSRYLVKRTGEKVFLECVQDMDHENMFWYRQDPGLGLRLIYFSYDVKMKEKGDIPEGYSVSREKKERFSLILESASTNQTSMYLCASSTLEKLFFGSGTQLSVL.

A note on this clonotype: The conserved phenylalanine or tryptophan is not found at the CDR3 terminus, so this likely reflects a read error. This rearrangement joins TRBV3-1 to TRBJ1-1; D possibly corresponds to TRBD1 (5 bases). Between the trimmed V and J ends, which lost 1 base and 0 bases, there was a span of 9 bases. The CDR3 is made up of 15 amino acids. CDR1 and CDR2 (germline): LGHDT, YNNKEL (reference sequence). The CDR3 sequence is CASSQGQIMNTEAFY. In nucleotides, the CDR3 is TGTGCCAGCAGCCAAGGACAGATTATGAACACTGAAGCTTTCTAT.

This clonotype was detected many times. This sequence joins TRBV9 and TRBJ1-3; D is unresolved. The CDR3 has 12 residues. Trimming stripped 4 bases from V and 4 bases from J, with 6 bases between. Looked up from germline, CDR1 is SGDLS and CDR2 is YYNGEE. In DNA form, the CDR3 reads TGTGCCAGCAGCTCACGCGGAAACACCATATATTTT. Its protein product is CASSSRGNTIYF.

This clonotype was counted at least ten times. This chain connects TRBV5-1 to TRBJ2-5; weak D call: TRBD2 (6 bases). Germline CDR1 reads SGHRS; CDR2 reads YFSETQ. The CDR3 runs 15 residues. The V and J ends lost 0 bases and 2 bases respectively, with 11 bases between them. The CDR3 nucleotides are TGCGCCAGCAGCTTGGACCCGGGGGTTCAAGAGACCCAGTACTTC. This sequence encodes CASSLDPGVQETQYF.

The chain has TRBV5-1 and TRBJ2-7, with a possible D match to TRBD1 (6 bases). V lost 3 bases to trimming and J lost 5 bases, with 15 bases between them. Germline lookup yields CDR1 SGHRS and CDR2 YFSETQ. The CDR3 contains 14 residues. The CDR3 DNA is TGCGCCAGCAGCTACACCGTCAGGGGTCACGAGCAGTACTTC. Translating it yields CASSYTVRGHEQYF.

Here the CDR3 reads CASSLVWANTEAFF. Written as DNA, the CDR3 is TGTGCCAGCAGCTTAGTTTGGGCGAACACTGAAGCTTTCTTT. V is TRBV7-2 and J is TRBJ1-1; no definite D call. The V and J ends lost 1 base and 1 base respectively, with 7 bases between them. Germline lookup yields CDR1 SGHTA and CDR2 FQGNSA. The CDR3 has 14 residues.

The chain carries TRBV13 and TRBJ2-5, with 12 bases lining up with TRBD2. This CDR3 has 16 residues. The germline CDR1 and CDR2 sequences are PRHDT and FYEKMQ (reference sequence). Losses at the gene ends were 5 bases for V and 3 bases for J; bases not matched to a gene: 7. CDR3 bases: TGTGCCAGCAGCCGGATACTAGCGGGGGGAGAAGAGACCCAGTACTTC. Translating gives CASSRILAGGEETQYF.

Only a few counts were recorded for this clonotype. This chain links TRBV4-2 with TRBJ1-4; D call uncertain. Germline-derived CDR1 and CDR2 are LGHNA and YNFKEQ. The CDR3 contains 15 residues. Trimming left V 0 bases short and J 8 bases short, with 13 bases between. Here the CDR3 DNA reads TGTGCCAGCAGCCAAGATTCAACGGGATCCGAAAAACTGTTTTTT. This codes for CASSQDSTGSEKLFF.

This clonotype turned up a few times. The gene calls are TRBV11-2 and TRBJ2-3; 9 nucleotides agree with TRBD1. V shed 4 bases and J 5 bases; nucleotides not matched to a gene: 4. CDR3 size: 14 residues. Per the germline V gene, CDR1 is SGHAT and CDR2 is FQNNGV. CDR3: CASSWGQGRDTQYF. The DNA for the CDR3 is TGTGCCAGCAGCTGGGGACAGGGAAGAGATACGCAGTATTTT.

The chain joins TRBV2 to TRBJ2-7, with 7 bases identical to TRBD1. Trimming took 4 bases from V and 0 from J; bases not matched to a gene: 6. The CDR3 totals 15 residues. CDR1 is SNHLY, CDR2 FYNNEI, per germline. Here the CDR3 reads CASSVGQASSYEQYF. The CDR3 coding sequence is TGTGCCAGCAGTGTAGGACAGGCGAGCTCCTACGAGCAGTACTTC. Complete variable domain (other parts from reference TRBV2 and TRBJ2-7): EPEVTQTPSHQVTQMGQEVILRCVPISNHLYFYWYRQILGQKVEFLVSFYNNEISEKSEIFDDQFSVERPDGSNFTLKIRSTKLEDSAMYFCASSVGQASSYEQYFGPGTRLTVT.

The gene calls are TRBV7-2 and TRBJ2-3; tentatively, D is TRBD2 (6 bases). CDR1 is SGHTA, CDR2 FQGNSA, per germline. The V gene lost 7 bases and the J gene lost 1 base, with 18 bases spanning the gap. This CDR3 region has 16 residues. CDR3 DNA sequence: TGTGCCAGCACCTCCCTTGACACGGGGGGCACAGATACGCAGTATTTT. Translating it yields CASTSLDTGGTDTQYF.

This clonotype was counted at least ten times. This chain connects TRBV5-1 to TRBJ1-3; the D is unclear. Trimming stripped 0 bases from V and 0 bases from J, with 16 bases between. This CDR3 comprises 18 residues. The V gene's germline CDR1 is SGHRS and CDR2 YFSETQ. In DNA form, the CDR3 reads TGCGCCAGCAGCTTGGGTTCGTCAAACGGGGTCTCTGGAAACACCATATATTTT. Translation: CASSLGSSNGVSGNTIYF.